Listed below are T cell receptor beta chains from one sample, sequenced in a study of blood T cell repertoires in COVID-19. The method was immunoSEQ multiplex PCR; TCRdb's version includes in-frame clones alone and lacks a portion of them. Of 180,000 or so clones detected, over 70% appear once; the ten largest clones hold under 15%. The specimen was PBMCs or T cells enriched from blood (not recorded which). Receptors were obtained from a woman aged 60-75 years who had recovered from COVID-19. The CDR3 runs from the conserved cysteine through the conserved F or W. Fields, in order: V gene, J gene, clone size, D gene, CDR3 protein, CDR3 DNA. A D gene is named only where the DNA matches it firmly. Clone sizes are given selectively: once, few, many, or a class where the clone is expanded.

TRBV7-6	TRBJ2-7	-	TRBD1	CASSQTGTGGEQYF	TGTGCCAGCAGCCAGACCGGGACAGGGGGCGAGCAGTACTTC
TRBV3-1/TRBV3-2	TRBJ2-7	-	-	CASSLREEQYF	TGTGCCAGCAGCCTCCGAGAGGAGCAGTACTTC
TRBV18	TRBJ1-1	once	-	CASSPPGRTMNTEAFF	TGTGCCAGCTCACCACCTGGCCGGACTATGAACACTGAAGCTTTCTTT
TRBV3-1/TRBV3-2	TRBJ1-2	-	TRBD1	CASSRGGIRQENYGYTF	TGTGCCAGCAGCCGAGGGGGCATACGACAGGAAAACTATGGCTACACCTTC
TRBV9	TRBJ1-2	few	TRBD1	CASSPEVSGGLGGYTF	TGTGCCAGCAGCCCAGAGGTTTCAGGGGGACTAGGTGGCTACACCTTC
TRBV10-2	TRBJ2-1	-	TRBD1	CASSESDRGWGNEQFF	TGCGCCAGCAGTGAATCTGACAGGGGATGGGGCAATGAGCAGTTCTTC
TRBV7-2	TRBJ2-5	-	TRBD1	CASSRDRGQETQYF	TGTGCCAGCAGCCGGGACAGGGGACAAGAGACCCAGTACTTC
TRBV27	TRBJ1-6	-	-	CASSLSFSYNSPLHF	TGTGCCAGCAGTTTATCGTTCAGCTATAATTCACCCCTCCACTTT
TRBV15	TRBJ1-4	-	-	CATSRDPTGGEKLFF	TGTGCCACCAGCAGAGACCCGACGGGTGGTGAAAAACTGTTTTTT
TRBV30	TRBJ1-4	once	-	CAWEQREKLFF	TGTGCCTGGGAGCAGAGGGAAAAACTGTTTTTT
TRBV7-8	TRBJ2-1	-	TRBD1	CASSLPKGAPPYNEQFF	TGTGCCAGCAGCTTACCGAAGGGGGCGCCTCCCTACAATGAGCAGTTCTTC
TRBV7-9	TRBJ2-2	-	-	CASSLREIGGELFF	TGTGCCAGCAGTTTAAGGGAGATCGGCGGGGAGCTGTTTTTT
TRBV12-3/TRBV12-4	TRBJ2-1	once	-	CASSYDSYNEQFF	TGTGCCAGCAGTTACGACAGCTACAATGAGCAGTTCTTC
TRBV10-3	TRBJ2-2	-	-	CAISVRLQSEIGGELFF	TGTGCCATCAGTGTAAGACTCCAGTCCGAAATTGGCGGGGAGCTGTTTTTT
TRBV4-2	TRBJ2-5	-	TRBD2	CASSQEAGRARTQYF	TGTGCCAGCAGCCAAGAAGCCGGGAGGGCCCGAACCCAGTACTTC
TRBV6-1	TRBJ1-1	-	-	CASSEGRTDGSEAFF	TGTGCCAGCAGTGAAGGGAGGACCGATGGGTCTGAAGCTTTCTTT
TRBV6-1	TRBJ2-5	-	-	CASSEGRSQETQYF	TGTGCCAGCAGTGAAGGCCGCAGCCAAGAGACCCAGTACTTC
TRBV29-1	TRBJ2-2	-	-	CSVAVHGELFF	TGCAGCGTTGCGGTTCACGGGGAGCTGTTTTTT
TRBV5-8	TRBJ2-6	-	-	CASSLVQDSGSGANVLTF	TGTGCCAGCAGCTTGGTGCAGGATTCAGGCTCTGGGGCCAACGTCCTGACTTTC
TRBV3-1/TRBV3-2	TRBJ2-1	-	TRBD2	CASSHSGLAGGAEQFF	TGTGCCAGCAGCCATTCCGGCCTAGCGGGAGGAGCTGAGCAGTTCTTC
TRBV3-1/TRBV3-2	TRBJ1-1	-	-	CASSPSGQRAGAFF	TGTGCCAGCAGCCCCAGCGGACAGCGTGCGGGAGCTTTCTTT
TRBV6-5	TRBJ2-2	-	-	CASSYSRLARTGELFF	TGTGCCAGCAGTTACTCTAGGCTAGCAAGAACCGGGGAGCTGTTTTTT
TRBV4-1	TRBJ2-5	-	TRBD1	CASSQVVTGGETQYF	TGCGCCAGCAGCCAAGTGGTAACAGGGGGGGAGACCCAGTACTTC
TRBV13	TRBJ2-2	-	-	CASSRVDLGGELFF	TGTGCCAGCAGCCGGGTAGATCTGGGCGGGGAGCTGTTTTTT
TRBV18	TRBJ2-4	-	TRBD2	CASSPLPGGPKNIQYF	TGTGCCAGCTCACCTCTGCCGGGAGGACCCAAAAACATTCAGTACTTC
TRBV5-4	TRBJ2-3	-	-	CASNAGGLTSTDTQYF	TGTGCCAGCAACGCCGGCGGGTTGACGAGCACAGATACGCAGTATTTT